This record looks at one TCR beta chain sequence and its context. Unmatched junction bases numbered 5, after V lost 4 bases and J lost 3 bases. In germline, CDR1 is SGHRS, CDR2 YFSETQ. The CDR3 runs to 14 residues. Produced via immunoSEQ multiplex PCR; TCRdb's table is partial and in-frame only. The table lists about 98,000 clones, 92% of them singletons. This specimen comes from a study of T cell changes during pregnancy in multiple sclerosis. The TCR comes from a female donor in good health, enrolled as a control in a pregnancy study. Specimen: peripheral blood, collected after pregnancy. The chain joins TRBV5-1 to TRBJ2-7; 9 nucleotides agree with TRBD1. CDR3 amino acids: CASSGGTGFYEQYF. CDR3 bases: TGCGCCAGCAGCGGGGGGACAGGGTTCTACGAGCAGTACTTC.